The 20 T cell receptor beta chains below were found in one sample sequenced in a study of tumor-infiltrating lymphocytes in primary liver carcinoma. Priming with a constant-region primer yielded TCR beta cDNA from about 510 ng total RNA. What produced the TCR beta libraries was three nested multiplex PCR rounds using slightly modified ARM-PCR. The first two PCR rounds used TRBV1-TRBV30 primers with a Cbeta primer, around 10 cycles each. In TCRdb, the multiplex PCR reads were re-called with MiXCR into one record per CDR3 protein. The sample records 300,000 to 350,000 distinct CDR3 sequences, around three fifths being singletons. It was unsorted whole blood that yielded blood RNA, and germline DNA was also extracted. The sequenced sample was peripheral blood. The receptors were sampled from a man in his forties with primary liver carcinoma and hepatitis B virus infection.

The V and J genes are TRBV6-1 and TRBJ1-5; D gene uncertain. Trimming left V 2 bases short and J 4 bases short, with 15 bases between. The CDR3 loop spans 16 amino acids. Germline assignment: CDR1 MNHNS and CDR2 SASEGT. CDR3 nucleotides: TGTGCCAGCAGTGAATTAATTAGGGCCCAGAATCAGCCCCAGCATTTT. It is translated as CASSELIRAQNQPQHF.

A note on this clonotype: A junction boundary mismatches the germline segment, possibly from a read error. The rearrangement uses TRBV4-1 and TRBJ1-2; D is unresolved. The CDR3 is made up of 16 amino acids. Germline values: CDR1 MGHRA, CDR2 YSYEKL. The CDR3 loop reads CASSQVFADTNYGYTF. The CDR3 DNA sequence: TGCGCCAGCAGTCAAGTCTTTGCGGATACTAACTATGGCTACACCTTC.

The CDR3, as DNA: TGTGCCAGCAGTTTAGGGCATGGAAGCAATCAGCCCCAGCATTTT. Its translation is CASSLGHGSNQPQHF. The chain uses TRBV12-3 or TRBV12-4 and TRBJ1-5; D is uncertain. The CDR3 spans 15 residues. Deletions cut 1 base from V and 1 base from J, with 8 bases between.

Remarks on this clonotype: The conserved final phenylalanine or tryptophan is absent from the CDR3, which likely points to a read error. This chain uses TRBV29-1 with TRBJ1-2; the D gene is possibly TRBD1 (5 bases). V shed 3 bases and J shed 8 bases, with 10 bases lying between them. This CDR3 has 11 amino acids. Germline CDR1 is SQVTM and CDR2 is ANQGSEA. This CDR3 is CSVDGGYGYTL. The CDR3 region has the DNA TGCAGCGTTGATGGGGGATACGGCTACACCCTC.

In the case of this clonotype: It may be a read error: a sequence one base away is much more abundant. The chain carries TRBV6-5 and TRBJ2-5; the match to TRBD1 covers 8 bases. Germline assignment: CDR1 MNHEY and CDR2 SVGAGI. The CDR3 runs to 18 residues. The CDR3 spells CASSYRGNPGGWVETRYF. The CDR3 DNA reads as TGTGCCAGCAGCTACCGGGGCAATCCAGGGGGCTGGGTAGAGACCCGGTACTTC.

For the CDR3, the DNA is TGTGCCAGCAGCTTCCTGGGCGGCTCTGGGGCCAACGTCCTGACTTTC. Protein product: CASSFLGGSGANVLTF. The chain couples TRBV13 to TRBJ2-6; D unclear. The CDR3 is 16 amino acids. Between the trimmed V and J ends, which lost 3 bases and 0 bases, there was a span of 9 bases. Germline V gene data show CDR1 as PRHDT and CDR2 as FYEKMQ (reference sequence).

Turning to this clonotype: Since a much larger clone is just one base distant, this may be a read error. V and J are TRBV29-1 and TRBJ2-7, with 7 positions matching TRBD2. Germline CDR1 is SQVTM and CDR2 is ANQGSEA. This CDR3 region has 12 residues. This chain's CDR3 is CSVAGLSYDQYF. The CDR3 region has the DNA TGCAGCGTAGCGGGGCTTTCCTACGATCAGTACTTC.

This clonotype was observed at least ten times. As DNA, the CDR3 is TGTGCCAGCAGGGACGGGACTAGCGGTATACAAGAGACCCAGTACTTC. It translates to CASRDGTSGIQETQYF. The chain links TRBV6-6 to TRBJ2-5; 11 bases fit TRBD2. The V gene's germline CDR1 is MNHNY and CDR2 SVGAGI (reference sequence). This CDR3 has 16 amino acids. J was trimmed by 2 bases and V by 6 bases; bases with no gene match: 8.

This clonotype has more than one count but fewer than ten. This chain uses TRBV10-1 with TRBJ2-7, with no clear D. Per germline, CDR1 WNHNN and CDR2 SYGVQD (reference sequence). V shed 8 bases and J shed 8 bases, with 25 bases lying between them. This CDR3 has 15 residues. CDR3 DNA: TGCGCCAGCTCCCCCGGTACCAGCCTCTACGCTCAGCAGTACTTC. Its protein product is CASSPGTSLYAQQYF.

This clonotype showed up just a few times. In DNA form, the CDR3 reads TGTGCCAGCAGCTTGCCCCGACAGGGGGCTTATCAGCCCCAGCATTTT. This sequence encodes CASSLPRQGAYQPQHF. The chain joins TRBV5-8 to TRBJ1-5; 10 bases line up with TRBD1. This CDR3 has 16 residues. In germline, CDR1 is SGHTS, CDR2 YDEGEE. The junction had 6 bases not matched to a gene; V was cut back by 1 base and J by 5 bases. The full variable domain, in which reference TRBV5-8 and TRBJ1-5 provide the parts outside the CDR3, is EAGVTQSPTHLIKTRGQQATLRCSPISGHTSVYWYQQALGLGLQFLLWYDEGEERNRGNFPPRFSGRQFPNYSSELNVNALELEDSALYLCASSLPRQGAYQPQHFGDGTRLSIL.

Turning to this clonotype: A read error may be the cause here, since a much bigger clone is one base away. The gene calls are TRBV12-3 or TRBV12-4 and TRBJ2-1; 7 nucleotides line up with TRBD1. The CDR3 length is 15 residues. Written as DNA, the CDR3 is TGTGTCAGCAGTCGTACCGGGACAGTCTACAATGAGCAGTTCTTC. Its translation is CVSSRTGTVYNEQFF.

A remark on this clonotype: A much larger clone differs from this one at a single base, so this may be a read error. Here the CDR3 DNA reads TGTGCCAGCAGTGAAGCCTGGGGACGGAGCTACGATCAGTACTTC. Translating it yields CASSEAWGRSYDQYF. The gene calls are TRBV6-1 and TRBJ2-7, with D perhaps TRBD1 or TRBD2 (5 bases each). The CDR3 extends over 15 amino acids. Germline assignment: CDR1 MNHNS and CDR2 SASEGT.

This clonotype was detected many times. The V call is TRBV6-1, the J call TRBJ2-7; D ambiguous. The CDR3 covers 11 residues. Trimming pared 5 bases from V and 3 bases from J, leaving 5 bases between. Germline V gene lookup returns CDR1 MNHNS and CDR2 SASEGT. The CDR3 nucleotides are TGTGCCAGCAGTATTCACTACGAGCAGTACTTC. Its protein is CASSIHYEQYF.

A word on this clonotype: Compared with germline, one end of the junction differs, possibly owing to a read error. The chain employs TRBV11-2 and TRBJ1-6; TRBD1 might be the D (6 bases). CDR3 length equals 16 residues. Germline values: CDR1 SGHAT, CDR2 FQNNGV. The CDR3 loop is CASCLSPGGHNSPLHF. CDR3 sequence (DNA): TGTGCCAGCTGCTTATCACCTGGGGGCCATAATTCACCCCTCCACTTT.

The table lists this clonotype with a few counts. DNA of the CDR3: TGCGCCAGCAGCTTGGGCCTAGCGGTGACTGGCGAGCAGTACTTC. The encoded protein is CASSLGLAVTGEQYF. This chain joins TRBV5-1 and TRBJ2-7; 7 nucleotides match TRBD2. The V gene end was trimmed by 0 bases and the J gene end by 6 bases; junction bases not matched to a gene: 9. The CDR3 runs 15 residues. CDR1 SGHRS and CDR2 YFSETQ come from the germline V gene. The full variable domain, completed using reference TRBV5-1 and TRBJ2-7, is KAGVTQTPRYLIKTRGQQVTLSCSPISGHRSVSWYQQTPGQGLQFLFEYFSETQRNKGNFPGRFSGRQFSNSRSEMNVSTLELGDSALYLCASSLGLAVTGEQYFGPGTRLTVT.

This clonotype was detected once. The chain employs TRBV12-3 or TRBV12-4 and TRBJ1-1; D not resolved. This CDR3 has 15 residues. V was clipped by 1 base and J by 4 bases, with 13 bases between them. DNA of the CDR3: TGTGCCAGCAGTTTAGGACGCAGTATTATCACTGAAGCTTTCTTT. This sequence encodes CASSLGRSIITEAFF.

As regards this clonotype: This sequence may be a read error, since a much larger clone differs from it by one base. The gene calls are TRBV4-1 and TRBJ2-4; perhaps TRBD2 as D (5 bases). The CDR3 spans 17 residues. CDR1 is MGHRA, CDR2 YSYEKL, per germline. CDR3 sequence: CASSQVTETLAENIQYF. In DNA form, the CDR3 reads TGCGCCAGCAGCCAAGTCACAGAAACTCTAGCCGAAAACATTCAGTACTTC.

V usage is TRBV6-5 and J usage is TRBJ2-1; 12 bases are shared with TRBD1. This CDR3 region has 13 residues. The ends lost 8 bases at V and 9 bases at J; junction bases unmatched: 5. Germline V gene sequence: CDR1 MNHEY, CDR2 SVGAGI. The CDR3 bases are TGTGCCAGCTATGGGGACAGGGGGCTTGAGCAGTTCTTC. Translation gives CASYGDRGLEQFF.

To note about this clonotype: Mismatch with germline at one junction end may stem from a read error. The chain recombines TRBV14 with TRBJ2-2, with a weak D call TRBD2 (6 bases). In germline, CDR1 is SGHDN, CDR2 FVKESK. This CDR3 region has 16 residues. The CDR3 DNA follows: TGTGTCAGCAGTCACAGAAGGACGGGACTCACCGGGGAGCTGTTTTTT. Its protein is CVSSHRRTGLTGELFF.

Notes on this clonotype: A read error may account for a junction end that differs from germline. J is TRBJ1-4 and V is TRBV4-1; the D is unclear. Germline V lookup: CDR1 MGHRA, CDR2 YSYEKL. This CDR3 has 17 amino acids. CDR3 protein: CASSQNSYQAANEKLLF. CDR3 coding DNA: TGCGCCAGCAGCCAAAATTCCTATCAGGCAGCTAATGAAAAACTGCTTTTT.